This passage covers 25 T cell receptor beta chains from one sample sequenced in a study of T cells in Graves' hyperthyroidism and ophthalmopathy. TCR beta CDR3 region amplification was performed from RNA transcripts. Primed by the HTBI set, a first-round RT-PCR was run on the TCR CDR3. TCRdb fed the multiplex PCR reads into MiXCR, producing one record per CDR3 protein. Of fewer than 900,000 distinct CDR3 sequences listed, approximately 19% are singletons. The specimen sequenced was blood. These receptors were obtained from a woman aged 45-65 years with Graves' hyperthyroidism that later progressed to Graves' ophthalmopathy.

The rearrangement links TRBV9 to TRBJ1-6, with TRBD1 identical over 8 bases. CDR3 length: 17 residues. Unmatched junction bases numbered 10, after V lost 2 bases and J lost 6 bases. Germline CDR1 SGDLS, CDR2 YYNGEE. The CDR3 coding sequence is TGTGCCAGCAGCGTCGGACAGGGACCATCTCGTAATTCACCCCTCCACTTT. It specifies CASSVGQGPSRNSPLHF.

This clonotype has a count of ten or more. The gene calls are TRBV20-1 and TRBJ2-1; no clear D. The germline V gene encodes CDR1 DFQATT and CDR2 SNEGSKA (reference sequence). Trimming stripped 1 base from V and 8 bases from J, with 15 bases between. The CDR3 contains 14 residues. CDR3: CSARGASRRDEQFF. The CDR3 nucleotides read TGCAGTGCTAGAGGGGCGTCTAGAAGGGATGAGCAGTTCTTC.

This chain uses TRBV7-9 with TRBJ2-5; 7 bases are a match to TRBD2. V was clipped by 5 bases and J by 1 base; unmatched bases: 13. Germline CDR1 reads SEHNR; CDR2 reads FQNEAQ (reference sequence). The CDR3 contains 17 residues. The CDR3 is CASSNVLAAHFQETQYF. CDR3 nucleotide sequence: TGTGCCAGCAGCAACGTCCTAGCGGCGCATTTCCAAGAGACCCAGTACTTC.

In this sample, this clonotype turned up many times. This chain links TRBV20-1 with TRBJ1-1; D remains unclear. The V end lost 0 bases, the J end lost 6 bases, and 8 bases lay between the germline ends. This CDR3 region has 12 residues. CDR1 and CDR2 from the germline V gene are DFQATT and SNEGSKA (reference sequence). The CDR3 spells CSARDGVSEAFF. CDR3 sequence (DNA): TGCAGTGCTAGAGATGGGGTATCTGAAGCTTTCTTT.

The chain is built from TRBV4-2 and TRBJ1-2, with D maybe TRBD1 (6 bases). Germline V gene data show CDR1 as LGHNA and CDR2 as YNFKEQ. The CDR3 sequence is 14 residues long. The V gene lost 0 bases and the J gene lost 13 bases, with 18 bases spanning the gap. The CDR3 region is CASSQDAQGGTSTF. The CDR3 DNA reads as TGTGCCAGCAGCCAAGACGCACAGGGAGGCACTTCCACCTTC.

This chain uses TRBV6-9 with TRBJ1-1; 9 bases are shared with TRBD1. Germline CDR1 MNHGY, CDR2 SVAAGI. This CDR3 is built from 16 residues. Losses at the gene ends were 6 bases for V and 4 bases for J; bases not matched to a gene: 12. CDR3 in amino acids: CASSPTGGYGGTEAFF. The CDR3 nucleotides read TGTGCCAGCAGCCCTACAGGGGGCTATGGTGGCACTGAAGCTTTCTTT.

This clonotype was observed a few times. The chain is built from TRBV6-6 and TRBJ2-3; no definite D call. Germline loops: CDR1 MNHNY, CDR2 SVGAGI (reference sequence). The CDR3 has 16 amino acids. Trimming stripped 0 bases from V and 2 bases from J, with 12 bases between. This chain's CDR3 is CASSYSNRLSTDTQYF. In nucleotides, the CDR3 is TGTGCCAGCAGTTACTCGAATAGATTGTCCACAGATACGCAGTATTTT.

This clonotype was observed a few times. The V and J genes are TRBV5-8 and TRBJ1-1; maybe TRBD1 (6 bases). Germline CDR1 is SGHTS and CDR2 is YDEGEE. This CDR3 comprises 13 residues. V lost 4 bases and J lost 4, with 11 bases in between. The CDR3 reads CASSLQGFTEAFF. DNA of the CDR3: TGTGCCAGCAGCCTACAGGGTTTCACTGAAGCTTTCTTT.

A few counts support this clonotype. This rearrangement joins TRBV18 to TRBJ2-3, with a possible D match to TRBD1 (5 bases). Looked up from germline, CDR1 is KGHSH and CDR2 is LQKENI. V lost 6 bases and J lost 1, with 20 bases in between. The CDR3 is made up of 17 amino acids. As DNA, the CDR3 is TGTGCCAGCTCTCCAACTTTAGGGGCAGGGCGCACAGATACGCAGTATTTT. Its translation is CASSPTLGAGRTDTQYF. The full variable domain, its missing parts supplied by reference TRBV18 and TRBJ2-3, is NAGVMQNPRHLVRRRGQEARLRCSPMKGHSHVYWYRQLPEEGLKFMVYLQKENIIDESGMPKERFSAEFPKEGPSILRIQQVVRGDSAAYFCASSPTLGAGRTDTQYFGPGTRLTVL.

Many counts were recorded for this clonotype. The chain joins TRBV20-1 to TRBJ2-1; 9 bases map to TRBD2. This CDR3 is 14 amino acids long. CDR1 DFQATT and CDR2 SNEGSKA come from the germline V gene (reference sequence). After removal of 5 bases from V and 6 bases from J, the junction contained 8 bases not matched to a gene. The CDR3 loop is CSASPGLATNEQFF. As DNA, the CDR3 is TGCAGTGCTTCCCCGGGACTAGCTACCAATGAGCAGTTCTTC.

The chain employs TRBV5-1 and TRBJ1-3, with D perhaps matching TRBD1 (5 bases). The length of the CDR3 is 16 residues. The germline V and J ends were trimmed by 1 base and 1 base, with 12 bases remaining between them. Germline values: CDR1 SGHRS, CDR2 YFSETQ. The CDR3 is CASSLSTGTSGNTIYF. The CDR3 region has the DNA TGCGCCAGCAGCTTGTCCACAGGAACATCTGGAAACACCATATATTTT.

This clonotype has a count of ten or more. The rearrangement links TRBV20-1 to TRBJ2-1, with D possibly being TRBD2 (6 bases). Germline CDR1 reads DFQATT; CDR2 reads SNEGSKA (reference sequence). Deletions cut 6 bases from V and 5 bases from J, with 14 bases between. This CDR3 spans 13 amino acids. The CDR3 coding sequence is TGCAGTGCAGGGCGGGACTGGGACAATGAGCAGTTCTTC. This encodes CSAGRDWDNEQFF.

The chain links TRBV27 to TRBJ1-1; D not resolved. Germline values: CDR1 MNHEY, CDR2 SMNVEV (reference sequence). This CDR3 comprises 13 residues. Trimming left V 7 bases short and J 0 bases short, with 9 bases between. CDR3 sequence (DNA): TGTGCCAGCAAGATGTGGATGAACACTGAAGCTTTCTTT. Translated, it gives CASKMWMNTEAFF.

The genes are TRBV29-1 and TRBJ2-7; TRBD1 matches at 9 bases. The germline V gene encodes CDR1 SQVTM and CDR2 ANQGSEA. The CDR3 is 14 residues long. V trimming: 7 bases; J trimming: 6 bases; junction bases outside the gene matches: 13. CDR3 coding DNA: TGCAGCGCCTTGCTTAGGACAGGGGTAAGCGAGCAGTACTTC. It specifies CSALLRTGVSEQYF.

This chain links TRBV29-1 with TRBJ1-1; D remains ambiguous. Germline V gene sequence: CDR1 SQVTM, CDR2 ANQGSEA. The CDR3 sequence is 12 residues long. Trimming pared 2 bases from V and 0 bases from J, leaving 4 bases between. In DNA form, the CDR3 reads TGCAGCGTTGAACTGTTGAACACTGAAGCTTTCTTT. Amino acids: CSVELLNTEAFF.

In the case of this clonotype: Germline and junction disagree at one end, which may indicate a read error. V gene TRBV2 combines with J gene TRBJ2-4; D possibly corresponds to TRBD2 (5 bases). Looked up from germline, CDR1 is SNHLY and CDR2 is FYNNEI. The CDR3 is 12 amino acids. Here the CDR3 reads CASSPSGNTQYF. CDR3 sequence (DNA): TGTGCCAGCAGTCCGTCGGGGAACACTCAGTACTTC.

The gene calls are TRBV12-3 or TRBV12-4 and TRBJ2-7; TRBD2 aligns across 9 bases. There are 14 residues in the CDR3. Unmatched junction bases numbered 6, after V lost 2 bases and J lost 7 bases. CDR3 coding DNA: TGTGCCAGCAGTTTAAACGCGGGGGGGCGGGAGCAGTACTTC. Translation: CASSLNAGGREQYF.

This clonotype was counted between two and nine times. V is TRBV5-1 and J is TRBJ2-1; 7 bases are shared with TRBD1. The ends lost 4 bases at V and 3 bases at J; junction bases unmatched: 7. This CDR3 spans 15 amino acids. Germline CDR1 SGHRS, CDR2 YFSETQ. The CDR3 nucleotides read TGCGCCAGCAGCCCCGAGGGGGCAGGCTACAATGAGCAGTTCTTC. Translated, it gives CASSPEGAGYNEQFF.

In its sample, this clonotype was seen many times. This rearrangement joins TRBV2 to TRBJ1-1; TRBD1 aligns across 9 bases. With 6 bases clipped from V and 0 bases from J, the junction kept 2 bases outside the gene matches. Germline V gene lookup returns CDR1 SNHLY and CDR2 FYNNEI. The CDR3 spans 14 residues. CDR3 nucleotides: TGTGCCAGCAGCGACAGGGGGGTGAACACTGAAGCTTTCTTT. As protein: CASSDRGVNTEAFF.

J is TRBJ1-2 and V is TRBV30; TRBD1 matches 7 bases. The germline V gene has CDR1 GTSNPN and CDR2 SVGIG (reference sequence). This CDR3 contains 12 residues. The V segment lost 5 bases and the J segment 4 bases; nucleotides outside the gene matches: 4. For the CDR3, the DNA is TGTGCCTGGGCGGACAGGAGCTATGGCTACACCTTC. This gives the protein CAWADRSYGYTF.

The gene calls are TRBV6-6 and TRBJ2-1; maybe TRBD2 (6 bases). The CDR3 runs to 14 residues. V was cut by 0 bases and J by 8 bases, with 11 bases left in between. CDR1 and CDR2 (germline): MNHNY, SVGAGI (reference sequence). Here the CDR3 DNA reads TGTGCCAGCAGTTACTCGAGGGGCGGGGATGAGCAGTTCTTC. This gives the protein CASSYSRGGDEQFF.

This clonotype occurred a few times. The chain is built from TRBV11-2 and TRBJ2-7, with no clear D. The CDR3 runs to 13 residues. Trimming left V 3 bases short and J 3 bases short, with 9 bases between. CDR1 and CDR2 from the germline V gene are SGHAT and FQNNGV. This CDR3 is CASSFDIFYEQYF. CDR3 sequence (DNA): TGTGCCAGCAGCTTTGACATTTTCTACGAGCAGTACTTC.

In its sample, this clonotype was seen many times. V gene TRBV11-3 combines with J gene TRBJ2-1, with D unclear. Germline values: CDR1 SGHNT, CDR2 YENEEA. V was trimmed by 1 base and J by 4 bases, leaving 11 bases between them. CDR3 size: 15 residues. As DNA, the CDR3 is TGTGCCAGCAGCTTAGGAGGAACAGTTTACAATGAGCAGTTCTTC. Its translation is CASSLGGTVYNEQFF.

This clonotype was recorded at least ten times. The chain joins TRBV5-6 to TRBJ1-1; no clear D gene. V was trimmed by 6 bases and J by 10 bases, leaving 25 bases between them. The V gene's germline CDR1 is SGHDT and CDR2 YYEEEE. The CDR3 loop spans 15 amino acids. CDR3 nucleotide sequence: TGTGCCAGCATTCGTTGGGTTACCCGGTGGGCCGTAGCTTTCTTT. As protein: CASIRWVTRWAVAFF.

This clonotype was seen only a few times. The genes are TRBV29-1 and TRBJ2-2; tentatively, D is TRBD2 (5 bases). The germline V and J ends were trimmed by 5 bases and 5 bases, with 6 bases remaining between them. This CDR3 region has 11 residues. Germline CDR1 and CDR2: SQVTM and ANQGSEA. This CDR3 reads CSVRETGELFF. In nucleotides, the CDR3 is TGCAGCGTTCGGGAAACCGGGGAGCTGTTTTTT.